These 26 T cell receptor beta chains were sequenced from one sample in a study of shared clonotypes between healthy human individuals. Libraries were prepared by immunoSEQ multiplex PCR; TCRdb keeps only in-frame clonotypes and omits some of them. The repertoire includes some 1 million clones, about 77% of them detected once, and roughly 1.5% sits in the top ten. The source material was memory CD4+ T cells sorted from blood. This sample's subset: CD45RA-negative fraction. The receptors were sampled from a man aged 18-30 years in good health.

This sequence joins TRBV6-5 and TRBJ2-7; the D gene is possibly TRBD2 (6 bases). The V gene's germline CDR1 is MNHEY and CDR2 SVGAGI. With 8 bases removed from V and 3 bases from J, the gap between germline ends came to 11 bases. There are 12 residues in the CDR3. The CDR3 region is CASGRGNYEQYF. CDR3 nucleotide sequence: TGTGCCAGCGGACGGGGGAACTACGAGCAGTACTTC.

The chain combines TRBV30 with TRBJ1-2, with 8 bases matching TRBD1. V was clipped by 2 bases and J by 0 bases; unmatched bases: 5. CDR3 size: 15 residues. Germline values: CDR1 GTSNPN, CDR2 SVGIG (reference sequence). The CDR3 DNA reads TGTGCCTGGAGTAGGGGACAGGCCGCTAACTATGGCTACACCTTC. Protein sequence: CAWSRGQAANYGYTF.

Note on this clone: Different DNA sequences within this sample yield the same CDR3. The V call is TRBV5-1, the J call TRBJ2-3, with 8 bases fitting TRBD2. The V and J ends lost 4 bases and 6 bases, in that order; junction bases with no gene match: 7. Germline loops: CDR1 SGHRS, CDR2 YFSETQ. There are 14 residues in the CDR3. The CDR3, as DNA: TGCGCCAGCAGCAGCACTAGCGGCAGCGATACGCAGTATTTT. Amino acids: CASSSTSGSDTQYF.

This clone was observed a single time. The genes are TRBV11-2 and TRBJ2-7, with 9 bases aligning to TRBD1. Losses at the gene ends were 1 base for V and 4 bases for J; bases not matched to a gene: 5. Germline CDR1 SGHAT, CDR2 FQNNGV. This CDR3 has 15 residues. The CDR3 spells CASSLGQGERYEQYF. The CDR3 region has the DNA TGTGCCAGCAGCTTAGGACAGGGGGAACGGTACGAGCAGTACTTC.

J is TRBJ2-3 and V is TRBV12-5; TRBD2 agrees at 11 bases. The V gene's germline CDR1 is LGHNT and CDR2 FRNRAP. The CDR3 runs 15 residues. V was pared by 5 bases and J by 4 bases, with 5 bases of the junction left unmatched. CDR3 DNA: TGTGCTAGTGGTCCACTAGCGGGAGTTCCAGATACGCAGTATTTT. Translated: CASGPLAGVPDTQYF.

The chain uses TRBV5-6 and TRBJ1-6; possibly TRBD1 for D (5 bases). The V end was cut by 1 base, the J end by 2 bases, with 13 bases between. Germline CDR1 and CDR2: SGHDT and YYEEEE. This CDR3 comprises 17 residues. The CDR3: CASSLISGAAYNSPLHF. For the CDR3, the DNA is TGTGCCAGCAGCTTGATATCCGGGGCCGCCTATAATTCACCCCTCCACTTT. Complete variable domain (other parts from reference TRBV5-6 and TRBJ1-6): DAGVTQSPTHLIKTRGQQVTLRCSPKSGHDTVSWYQQALGQGPQFIFQYYEEEERQRGNFPDRFSGHQFPNYSSELNVNALLLGDSALYLCASSLISGAAYNSPLHFGNGTRLTVT.

Regarding this clone: Other DNA sequences in this specimen translate into the identical CDR3. The chain recombines TRBV29-1 with TRBJ2-1, with a weak D call TRBD1 (5 bases). Germline CDR1 and CDR2: SQVTM and ANQGSEA. The V and J ends lost 4 bases and 3 bases respectively, with 7 bases between them. The CDR3 runs to 12 residues. This CDR3 reads CSVGRGYNEQFF. DNA for the CDR3: TGCAGCGTTGGAAGGGGCTACAATGAGCAGTTCTTC.

The chain employs TRBV12-5 and TRBJ2-3, with TRBD1 identical over 7 bases. V gave up 6 bases and J gave up 0 bases; unmatched junction bases: 0. The germline gives CDR1 LGHNT, CDR2 FRNRAP. The CDR3 is 13 amino acids. The CDR3 DNA reads TGTGCTAGTGGGGGACAGAGCACAGATACGCAGTATTTT. Residues: CASGGQSTDTQYF. Full variable domain (remainder filled in from reference TRBV12-5 and TRBJ2-3): DARVTQTPRHKVTEMGQEVTMRCQPILGHNTVFWYRQTMMQGLELLAYFRNRAPLDDSGMPKDRFSAEMPDATLATLKIQPSEPRDSAVYFCASGGQSTDTQYFGPGTRLTVL.

The sample holds many counts of this clone. The chain recombines TRBV9 with TRBJ1-5; D might be TRBD1 (5 bases). Germline CDR1 SGDLS, CDR2 YYNGEE. The CDR3 length is 16 residues. V gave up 4 bases and J gave up 2 bases, with 16 bases separating them. The chain's CDR3 is CASSTGEGLGNQPQHF. CDR3 bases: TGTGCCAGCAGCACGGGGGAGGGGCTTGGCAATCAGCCCCAGCATTTT.

The chain uses TRBV2 and TRBJ2-7, with D hard to call. The CDR3 extends over 11 amino acids. V lost 3 bases, J lost 4 bases, and 4 bases lay in between. Germline loops: CDR1 SNHLY, CDR2 FYNNEI. CDR3 residues: CASSDAYEQYF. In nucleotides, the CDR3 is TGTGCCAGCAGTGATGCATACGAGCAGTACTTC. The whole variable domain, remainder taken from reference TRBV2 and TRBJ2-7, is EPEVTQTPSHQVTQMGQEVILRCVPISNHLYFYWYRQILGQKVEFLVSFYNNEISEKSEIFDDQFSVERPDGSNFTLKIRSTKLEDSAMYFCASSDAYEQYFGPGTRLTVT.

This clone was detected only a few times. This chain connects TRBV28 to TRBJ1-1; D is uncertain. The V end lost 6 bases, the J end lost 5 bases, and 10 bases lay between the germline ends. The CDR3 totals 12 residues. CDR1 and CDR2 (germline): MDHEN, SYDVKM. CDR3 protein: CASSWTRTEAFF. CDR3 in DNA: TGTGCCAGCAGCTGGACGCGGACTGAAGCTTTCTTT.

Here the CDR3 reads CASSEATGAIFYGYTF. The CDR3 DNA reads TGTGCCAGCAGTGAAGCTACAGGGGCCATTTTCTATGGCTACACCTTC. The chain has TRBV6-1 and TRBJ1-2; 7 bases align to TRBD1. The junction had 8 bases not matched to a gene; V was cut back by 0 bases and J by 4 bases. This CDR3 contains 16 residues. CDR1 and CDR2 (germline): MNHNS, SASEGT.

This chain joins TRBV20-1 and TRBJ2-7; D ambiguous. The germline V gene has CDR1 DFQATT and CDR2 SNEGSKA (reference sequence). The CDR3 length is 10 residues. V dropped 4 bases and J dropped 6 bases, with 7 bases sitting between them. The CDR3 is CSANDCEQYF. The CDR3 DNA is TGCAGTGCTAACGACTGCGAGCAGTACTTC.

The V gene is TRBV16, the J gene TRBJ2-7; no clear D. This CDR3 has 13 amino acids. The V and J ends lost 4 bases and 0 bases respectively, with 7 bases between them. The germline V gene encodes CDR1 KGHSY and CDR2 FQNENV. In DNA form, the CDR3 reads TGTGCCAGCAGCCCGACACGCTCCTACGAGCAGTACTTC. Protein sequence: CASSPTRSYEQYF. The full variable domain, rest sourced from reference TRBV16 and TRBJ2-7, is GEEVAQTPKHLVRGEGQKAKLYCAPIKGHSYVFWYQQVLKNEFKFLISFQNENVFDETGMPKERFSAKCLPNSPCSLEIQATKLEDSAVYFCASSPTRSYEQYFGPGTRLTVT.

This clone has a single count. V usage is TRBV5-4 and J usage is TRBJ2-3; D gene unclear. Trimming took off 0 bases at V and 12 bases at J, with 23 bases between the two ends. This CDR3 comprises 16 residues. Germline V gene lookup returns CDR1 SGHNT and CDR2 YYREEE (reference sequence). The chain's CDR3 is CASSLDSSLNTLAQYF. As DNA, the CDR3 is TGTGCCAGCAGCTTGGATAGTTCCCTGAATACACTGGCTCAGTATTTT.

V and J are TRBV30 and TRBJ1-2; weak D call: TRBD1 (6 bases). Trimming took off 2 bases at V and 0 bases at J, with 19 bases between the two ends. Looked up from germline, CDR1 is GTSNPN and CDR2 is SVGIG (reference sequence). This CDR3 spans 17 amino acids. CDR3 loop: CAWSPKAGTSANYGYTF. DNA of the CDR3: TGTGCCTGGAGTCCTAAAGCCGGGACATCAGCTAACTATGGCTACACCTTC. Together with reference TRBV30 and TRBJ1-2, the CDR3 gives the full variable domain: SQTIHQWPATLVQPVGSPLSLECTVEGTSNPNLYWYRQAAGRGLQLLFYSVGIGQISSEVPQNLSASRPQDRQFILSSKKLLLSDSGFYLCAWSPKAGTSANYGYTFGSGTRLTVV.

This CDR3 reads CASSLSEYNEQFF. DNA for the CDR3: TGTGCCAGCAGCTTAAGCGAGTACAATGAGCAGTTCTTC. J is TRBJ2-1 and V is TRBV11-2; D is unclear. The germline V gene has CDR1 SGHAT and CDR2 FQNNGV. The CDR3 is 13 amino acids. V was trimmed by 2 bases and J by 4 bases, leaving 6 bases between them.

This clone was observed a single time. The chain employs TRBV7-2 and TRBJ1-1; D not resolved. Germline V gene data show CDR1 as SGHTA and CDR2 as FQGNSA. V lost 8 bases and J lost 1, with 17 bases in between. The CDR3 consists of 15 residues. In DNA, the CDR3 is TGTGCCAGCGCACCTCAGGCCTACCCGAACACTGAAGCTTTCTTT. This codes for CASAPQAYPNTEAFF. The full variable domain, in which reference TRBV7-2 and TRBJ1-1 provide the parts outside the CDR3, is GAGVSQSPSNKVTEKGKDVELRCDPISGHTALYWYRQSLGQGLEFLIYFQGNSAPDKSGLPSDRFSAERTGGSVSTLTIQRTQQEDSAVYLCASAPQAYPNTEAFFGQGTRLTVV.

The chain combines TRBV7-2 with TRBJ2-1, with D perhaps matching TRBD1 or TRBD2 (5 bases each). Between the trimmed V and J ends, which lost 4 bases and 9 bases, there was a span of 10 bases. Germline CDR1 SGHTA, CDR2 FQGNSA. This CDR3 region has 12 residues. The CDR3 here is CASSSQGVEQFF. The CDR3 nucleotides read TGTGCCAGCAGCTCGCAGGGAGTTGAGCAGTTCTTC.

A few counts support this clone. The rearrangement joins TRBV16 to TRBJ1-2; 8 bases align to TRBD1. Germline V gene lookup returns CDR1 KGHSY and CDR2 FQNENV. The V gene end was trimmed by 0 bases and the J gene end by 3 bases; junction bases not matched to a gene: 6. This CDR3 has 16 residues. The CDR3 sequence is CASSQSSRGLYYGYTF. The CDR3 nucleotides read TGTGCCAGCAGCCAATCATCCAGGGGGCTTTACTATGGCTACACCTTC.

Concerning this clone: Mismatch with germline at one junction end may stem from a read error. The chain carries TRBV6-5 and TRBJ2-7; weak D call: TRBD1 (6 bases). CDR1 and CDR2 from the germline V gene are MNHEY and SVGAGI. The CDR3 length is 12 residues. The CDR3, as DNA: TGTGCCAGCAGTTACACACAGGGAGTTATCGACTTC. It specifies CASSYTQGVIDF.

This clone has more than one count but fewer than ten. Other DNA sequences of this sample code for an identical CDR3. This chain joins TRBV15 and TRBJ2-7; 9 bases are shared with TRBD1. Germline CDR1 and CDR2: LNHNV and YYDKDF (reference sequence). This CDR3 has 14 residues. The V and J ends lost 2 bases and 2 bases, in that order; junction bases with no gene match: 1. In DNA, the CDR3 is TGTGCCACCAGCAGAAGGACAGGGGCCTACGAGCAGTACTTC. Translated, it gives CATSRRTGAYEQYF.

The rearrangement links TRBV5-1 to TRBJ2-1; TRBD1 aligns across 8 bases. This CDR3 spans 17 amino acids. V was clipped by 4 bases and J by 2 bases; unmatched bases: 11. From germline, CDR1 is SGHRS and CDR2 YFSETQ. The CDR3 reads CASSLRTDRGAYNEQFF. The CDR3 DNA is TGCGCCAGCAGCCTGAGGACCGACAGGGGAGCCTACAATGAGCAGTTCTTC.

This rearrangement joins TRBV5-3 to TRBJ1-5, with a weak D call TRBD1 (6 bases). Being an ORF, TRBV5-3 has a function that is uncertain. The CDR3 loop spans 15 amino acids. Trimming stripped 3 bases from V and 4 bases from J, with 14 bases between. The DNA of the CDR3 is TGTGCCAGAAGCTACGGGACATCGGGAAATCAGCCCCAGCATTTT. Residues: CARSYGTSGNQPQHF.

This sequence joins TRBV6-6 and TRBJ1-1; D perhaps matches TRBD1 (5 bases). Germline V gene lookup returns CDR1 MNHNY and CDR2 SVGAGI (reference sequence). The CDR3 has 12 amino acids. Trimming stripped 11 bases from V and 2 bases from J, with 12 bases between. CDR3 coding DNA: TGTGCCCACACAGGCGGCAACACTGAAGCTTTCTTT. This sequence encodes CAHTGGNTEAFF.

The chain joins TRBV2 to TRBJ2-5, with D uncertain. Between the trimmed V and J ends, which lost 8 bases and 5 bases, there was a span of 18 bases. The CDR3 consists of 14 residues. CDR1 and CDR2 from the germline V gene are SNHLY and FYNNEI. The chain's CDR3 is CASDRHGSRETQYF. CDR3 DNA sequence: TGTGCCAGCGATAGGCACGGGTCCCGGGAGACCCAGTACTTC.